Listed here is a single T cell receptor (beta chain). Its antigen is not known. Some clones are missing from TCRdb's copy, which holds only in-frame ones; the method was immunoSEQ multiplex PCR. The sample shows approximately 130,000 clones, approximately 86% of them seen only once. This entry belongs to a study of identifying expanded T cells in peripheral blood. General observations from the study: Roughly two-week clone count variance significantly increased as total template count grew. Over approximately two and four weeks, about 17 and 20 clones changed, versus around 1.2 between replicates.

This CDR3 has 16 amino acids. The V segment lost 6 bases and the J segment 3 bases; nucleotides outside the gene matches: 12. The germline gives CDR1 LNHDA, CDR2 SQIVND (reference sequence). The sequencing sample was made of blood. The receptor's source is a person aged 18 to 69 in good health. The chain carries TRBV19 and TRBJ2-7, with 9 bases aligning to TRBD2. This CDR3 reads CASSELFSGSSYEQYF. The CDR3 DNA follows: TGTGCCAGTAGCGAGCTCTTTAGCGGGAGCAGCTACGAGCAGTACTTC.